What follows describes a single T cell receptor beta chain. Regions amplified from RNA transcripts were the TCR beta CDR3 regions. An initial round of RT-PCR targeting the TCR CDR3 relied on the HTBI primer set. TCRdb reprocessed the multiplex PCR reads via MiXCR and lists one record per CDR3 protein. The sample shows a few hundred thousand distinct CDR3 sequences, about a sixth of them seen only once. These data are taken from a study of T cells in Graves' hyperthyroidism and ophthalmopathy. Germline loops: CDR1 MGHRA, CDR2 YSYEKL. The CDR3 runs 15 residues. The junction had 3 bases not matched to a gene; V was cut back by 2 bases and J by 0 bases.

This sequence originates from a woman aged 40 to 50 with Graves' ophthalmopathy. The chain is built from TRBV4-1 and TRBJ1-2, with TRBD1 identical over 7 bases. The material sequenced was blood. Here the CDR3 reads CASSQPTGPNYGYTF. CDR3 coding DNA: TGCGCCAGCAGCCAACCGACAGGGCCTAACTATGGCTACACCTTC.